A single sample is the source of the 16 T cell receptor beta chains below, sequenced in a study of breast tumors, draining lymph nodes, adjacent tissues. MiXCR, applied by TCRdb to the multiplex PCR reads, yields one record per CDR3 protein. The table has about 25,000 distinct CDR3 sequences, 20% to 25% seen once. The sequencing sample was made of breast tumor tissue. All receptors derive from a female donor with breast cancer. Some clones in this sample may be carry-over from other donors' samples.

This clonotype has at least ten counts. The rearrangement links TRBV20-1 to TRBJ2-3; D gene uncertain. The CDR3 covers 15 residues. V dropped 0 bases and J dropped 0 bases, with 10 bases sitting between them. Per germline, CDR1 DFQATT and CDR2 SNEGSKA (reference sequence). CDR3 region: CSARDRRKSTDTQYF. The CDR3 DNA reads TGCAGTGCTAGAGATCGTAGGAAAAGCACAGATACGCAGTATTTT.

This CDR3 reads CASSQGRFEAFF. The CDR3, as DNA: TGCGCCAGCAGCCAAGGACGGTTTGAAGCTTTCTTT. The V and J genes are TRBV4-1 and TRBJ1-1; D is uncertain. CDR3 length: 12 amino acids. V was trimmed by 1 base and J by 7 bases, leaving 7 bases between them. Germline loops: CDR1 MGHRA, CDR2 YSYEKL.

This clonotype was detected ten times or more. V gene TRBV7-2 combines with J gene TRBJ2-5, with D perhaps being TRBD1 or TRBD2 (6 bases each). Germline V gives CDR1 SGHTA, CDR2 FQGNSA. The CDR3 is 15 residues long. Trimming stripped 4 bases from V and 5 bases from J, with 17 bases between. The CDR3 DNA reads as TGTGCCAGCAGCTACGGCCCCGGGGGCGCGGAGACCCAGTACTTC. Protein product: CASSYGPGGAETQYF.

As regards this clonotype: A read error may explain this, as a much larger clone is one base away. The V call is TRBV3-1, the J call TRBJ1-2; D not certain. CDR1 is LGHDT, CDR2 YNNKEL, per germline (reference sequence). The CDR3 runs to 13 residues. Trimming left V 0 bases short and J 11 bases short, with 13 bases between. CDR3: CASSQEFNGQYTF. The CDR3 nucleotides are TGTGCCAGCAGCCAAGAATTTAACGGGCAGTACACCTTC.

This clonotype was counted ten times or more. CDR3 loop: CASSQPSGYEQYF. In DNA, the CDR3 is TGTGCCAGCAGCCAGCCTAGCGGCTACGAGCAGTACTTC. The rearrangement joins TRBV3-1 to TRBJ2-7, with TRBD2 matching 7 bases. This CDR3 is 13 amino acids long. Germline CDR1 and CDR2: LGHDT and YNNKEL (reference sequence). V gave up 3 bases and J gave up 3 bases; unmatched junction bases: 2.

This chain links TRBV20-1 with TRBJ1-5, with 9 bases that match TRBD1. The germline CDR1 and CDR2 sequences are DFQATT and SNEGSKA (reference sequence). The trim removed 1 base at V and 6 bases at J, leaving 7 bases unmatched. CDR3 size: 15 residues. CDR3 residues: CSARGGTGGGQPQHF. The CDR3 DNA sequence: TGCAGTGCTAGAGGGGGTACAGGGGGCGGTCAGCCCCAGCATTTT.

This clonotype was observed at least ten times. The chain combines TRBV20-1 with TRBJ2-3; 7 bases are a match to TRBD2. J was trimmed by 1 base and V by 5 bases; bases with no gene match: 6. CDR3 size: 14 residues. Germline V gene lookup returns CDR1 DFQATT and CDR2 SNEGSKA (reference sequence). This CDR3 reads CSADGGRGTDTQYF. CDR3 bases: TGCAGTGCTGACGGCGGGAGAGGCACAGATACGCAGTATTTT.

Worth noting for this clonotype: Relative to the germline gene, one junction end is altered; a read error may explain this. J is TRBJ1-2 and V is TRBV29-1; perhaps TRBD1 as D (5 bases). CDR3 length: 14 amino acids. CDR1 and CDR2 (germline): SQVTM, ANQGSEA. This CDR3 reads CSVDWGTTTNGCTF. CDR3 DNA: TGCAGCGTTGATTGGGGGACGACGACGAATGGCTGCACCTTC.

With respect to this clonotype: A single base separates this from a much larger clone, so it may be a read error. Because it lacks the conserved phenylalanine or tryptophan at the end, this CDR3 is likely a read error. The V gene is TRBV18, the J gene TRBJ2-5, with 8 nucleotides matching TRBD2. This CDR3 contains 15 residues. Germline CDR1 reads KGHSH; CDR2 reads LQKENI. Losses at the gene ends were 6 bases for V and 4 bases for J; bases not matched to a gene: 10. The CDR3 protein is CASSAPWLAGETQYS. CDR3 DNA: TGTGCCAGCTCCGCGCCATGGCTAGCGGGAGAGACCCAGTACTCC.

This clonotype came up many times. The chain couples TRBV5-6 to TRBJ2-5; 8 bases align to TRBD2. This CDR3 is built from 17 residues. CDR1 SGHDT and CDR2 YYEEEE come from the germline V gene. With V trimmed by 1 base and J by 0 bases, 8 bases remained unmatched. This chain's CDR3 is CASSLLGASGYQETQYF. The CDR3 region has the DNA TGTGCCAGCAGCTTGTTAGGGGCTAGCGGGTACCAAGAGACCCAGTACTTC.

This clonotype was detected ten times or more. The chain combines TRBV2 with TRBJ2-5; 8 bases align to TRBD2. Trimming at V came to 8 bases and at J to 7 bases, leaving 6 bases not matched to a gene. The germline CDR1 and CDR2 sequences are SNHLY and FYNNEI. The CDR3 covers 12 residues. CDR3 loop: CASSGLARTQYF. Here the CDR3 DNA reads TGTGCCAGCTCCGGACTAGCTCGGACCCAGTACTTC.

In regard to this clonotype: At one of its ends the junction is not consistent with the germline gene, which may arise from a read error. V gene TRBV5-5 combines with J gene TRBJ1-2; 9 bases align to TRBD1. The CDR3 spans 15 residues. CDR1 SGHKS and CDR2 YYEKEE come from the germline V gene (reference sequence). The CDR3 DNA sequence: TGTGCCAGCAGCCCGGGGACAGGGAGAGACGACGGCTACGCCTTC. Its translation is CASSPGTGRDDGYAF.

This clonotype has ten or more counts. The chain employs TRBV6-5 and TRBJ2-3; tentative D call: TRBD1 (6 bases). The CDR3 runs to 15 residues. The V end lost 2 bases, the J end lost 3 bases, and 12 bases lay between the germline ends. CDR1 and CDR2 from the germline V gene are MNHEY and SVGAGI. The DNA of the CDR3 is TGTGCCAGCAGTTACCGAGGGGACAAAACAGATACGCAGTATTTT. Its translation is CASSYRGDKTDTQYF.

The chain is built from TRBV4-1 and TRBJ2-7, with 9 bases that match TRBD1. The ends lost 3 bases at V and 4 bases at J; junction bases unmatched: 7. This CDR3 comprises 15 residues. The germline CDR1 and CDR2 sequences are MGHRA and YSYEKL. The CDR3 protein is CASSQTTDRGYEQYF. Here the CDR3 DNA reads TGCGCCAGCAGCCAGACTACAGACAGGGGGTACGAGCAGTACTTC.

This clonotype came up many times. The rearrangement uses TRBV6-5 and TRBJ2-2; perhaps D is TRBD1 or TRBD2 (6 bases each). With 6 bases removed from V and 4 bases from J, the gap between germline ends came to 18 bases. The germline gives CDR1 MNHEY, CDR2 SVGAGI. CDR3 length: 16 residues. The CDR3 DNA is TGTGCCAGCAGATCGGGGCGGGACACTTTCACCGGGGAGCTGTTTTTT. This gives the protein CASRSGRDTFTGELFF.

This clonotype occurred many times. The genes are TRBV7-3 and TRBJ2-1; D possibly corresponds to TRBD2 (6 bases). In germline, CDR1 is SGHTA, CDR2 FQGTGA. The CDR3 spans 13 residues. V lost 5 bases and J 9 bases, leaving 14 bases between the germline ends. This CDR3 reads CASSLGGDGEQFF. The CDR3 nucleotides read TGTGCCAGCAGCCTCGGGGGAGACGGTGAGCAGTTCTTC. Combining the CDR3 with reference TRBV7-3 and TRBJ2-1 gives the whole variable domain GAGVSQTPSNKVTEKGKYVELRCDPISGHTALYWYRQSLGQGPEFLIYFQGTGAADDSGLPNDRFFAVRPEGSVSTLKIQRTERGDSAVYLCASSLGGDGEQFFGPGTRLTVL.